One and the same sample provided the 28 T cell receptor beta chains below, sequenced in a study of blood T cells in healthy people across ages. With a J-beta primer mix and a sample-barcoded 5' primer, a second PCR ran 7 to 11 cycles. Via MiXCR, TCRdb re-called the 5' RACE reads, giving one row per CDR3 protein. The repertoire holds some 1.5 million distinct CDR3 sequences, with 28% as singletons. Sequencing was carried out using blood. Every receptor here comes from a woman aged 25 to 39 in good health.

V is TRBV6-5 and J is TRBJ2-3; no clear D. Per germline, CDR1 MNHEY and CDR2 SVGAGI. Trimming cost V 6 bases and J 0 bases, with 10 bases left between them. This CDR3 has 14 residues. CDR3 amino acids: CASRAGLSTDTQYF. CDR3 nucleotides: TGTGCCAGCAGGGCCGGGCTGAGCACAGATACGCAGTATTTT.

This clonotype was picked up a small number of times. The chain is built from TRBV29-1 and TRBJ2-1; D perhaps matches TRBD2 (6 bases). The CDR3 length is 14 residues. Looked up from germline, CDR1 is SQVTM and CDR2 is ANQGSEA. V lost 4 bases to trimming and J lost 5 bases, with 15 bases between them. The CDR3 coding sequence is TGCAGCGTTGGGGTAGGGCGGGGCCACAATGAGCAGTTCTTC. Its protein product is CSVGVGRGHNEQFF.

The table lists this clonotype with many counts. CDR3 coding DNA: TGTGCCAGCAGCCCCCCCCGGGGCCGGGTTATCACAGATACGCAGTATTTT. Translated, it gives CASSPPRGRVITDTQYF. The V call is TRBV7-9, the J call TRBJ2-3, with D tentatively TRBD1 or TRBD2 (5 bases each). The CDR3 contains 17 residues. V lost 5 bases and J lost 2, with 20 bases in between. CDR1 is SEHNR, CDR2 FQNEAQ, per germline (reference sequence).

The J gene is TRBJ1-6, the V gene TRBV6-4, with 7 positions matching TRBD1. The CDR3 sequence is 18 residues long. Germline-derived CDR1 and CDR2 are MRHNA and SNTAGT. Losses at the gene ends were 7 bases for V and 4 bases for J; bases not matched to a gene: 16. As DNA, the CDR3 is TGTGCCAGCACGCCGGGACAGCCTCATCCACCGTATAATTCACCCCTCCACTTT. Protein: CASTPGQPHPPYNSPLHF.

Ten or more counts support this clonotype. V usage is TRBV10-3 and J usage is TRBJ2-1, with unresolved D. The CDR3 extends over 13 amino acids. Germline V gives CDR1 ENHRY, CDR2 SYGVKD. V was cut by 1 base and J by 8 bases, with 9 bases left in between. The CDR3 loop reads CAISEFERDEQFF. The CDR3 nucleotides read TGTGCCATCAGTGAGTTCGAAAGGGATGAGCAGTTCTTC.

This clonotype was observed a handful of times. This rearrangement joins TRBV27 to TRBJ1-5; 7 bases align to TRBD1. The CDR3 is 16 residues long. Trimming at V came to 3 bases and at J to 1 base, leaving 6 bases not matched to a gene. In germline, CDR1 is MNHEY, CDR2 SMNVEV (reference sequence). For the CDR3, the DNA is TGTGCCAGCAGTTTTGGAGGGGGCGCAAGCAATCAGCCCCAGCATTTT. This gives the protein CASSFGGGASNQPQHF.

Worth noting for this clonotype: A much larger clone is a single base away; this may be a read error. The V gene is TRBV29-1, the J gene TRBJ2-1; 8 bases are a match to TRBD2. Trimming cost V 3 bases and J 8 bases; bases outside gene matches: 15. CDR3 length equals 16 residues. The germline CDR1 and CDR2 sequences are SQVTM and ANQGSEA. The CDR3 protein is CSVDWRGAPTMDEQFF. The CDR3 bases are TGCAGCGTTGACTGGCGGGGGGCCCCCACAATGGATGAGCAGTTCTTC.

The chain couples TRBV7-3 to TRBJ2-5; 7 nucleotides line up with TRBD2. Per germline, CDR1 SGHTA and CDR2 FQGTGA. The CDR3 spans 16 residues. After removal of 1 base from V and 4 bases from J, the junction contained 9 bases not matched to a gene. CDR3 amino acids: CASSLRGSGVSETQYF. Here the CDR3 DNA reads TGTGCCAGCAGCTTAAGAGGGAGCGGGGTCTCAGAGACCCAGTACTTC.

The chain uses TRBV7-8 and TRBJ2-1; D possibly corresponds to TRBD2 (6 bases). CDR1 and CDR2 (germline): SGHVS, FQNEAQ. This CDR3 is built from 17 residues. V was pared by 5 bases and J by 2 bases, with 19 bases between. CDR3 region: CASSPIAQAGAYNEQFF. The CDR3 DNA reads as TGTGCCAGCAGCCCGATCGCCCAAGCGGGCGCCTACAATGAGCAGTTCTTC.

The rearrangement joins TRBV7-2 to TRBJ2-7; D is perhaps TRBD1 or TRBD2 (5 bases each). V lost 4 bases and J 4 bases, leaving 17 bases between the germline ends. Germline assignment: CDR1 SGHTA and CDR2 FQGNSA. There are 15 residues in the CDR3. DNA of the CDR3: TGTGCCAGCAGCTCCTCCCCGTGGGGGAATTACGAGCAGTACTTC. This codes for CASSSSPWGNYEQYF.

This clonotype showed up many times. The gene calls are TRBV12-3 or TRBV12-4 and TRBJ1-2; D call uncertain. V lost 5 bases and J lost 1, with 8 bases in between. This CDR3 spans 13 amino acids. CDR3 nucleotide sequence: TGTGCCAGCAGTCGGGAGGGTAACTATGGCTACACCTTC. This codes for CASSREGNYGYTF.

CDR3 protein: CASSPEIPLSNEQFF. CDR3 DNA sequence: TGTGCCAGCAGCCCCGAAATCCCACTGAGCAATGAGCAGTTCTTC. This chain connects TRBV7-9 to TRBJ2-1; D unresolved. The ends were cut back, 5 bases at V and 6 bases at J, with 17 bases in the middle. CDR3 length: 15 residues. Germline V gene sequence: CDR1 SEHNR, CDR2 FQNEAQ (reference sequence). Using reference TRBV7-9 and TRBJ2-1 for the parts outside the CDR3, the full variable domain is DTGVSQNPRHKITKRGQNVTFRCDPISEHNRLYWYRQTLGQGPEFLTYFQNEAQLEKSRLLSDRFSAERPKGSFSTLEIQRTEQGDSAMYLCASSPEIPLSNEQFFGPGTRLTVL.

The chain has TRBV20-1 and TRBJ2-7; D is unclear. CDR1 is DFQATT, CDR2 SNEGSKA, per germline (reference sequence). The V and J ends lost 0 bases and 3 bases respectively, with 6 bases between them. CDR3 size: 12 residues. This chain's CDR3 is CSARDNRYEQYF. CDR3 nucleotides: TGCAGTGCTAGAGATAATCGCTACGAGCAGTACTTC.

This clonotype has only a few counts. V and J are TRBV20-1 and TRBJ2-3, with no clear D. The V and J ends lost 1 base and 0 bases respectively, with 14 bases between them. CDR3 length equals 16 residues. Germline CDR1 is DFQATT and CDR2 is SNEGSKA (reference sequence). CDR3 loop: CSARGLVRSSTDTQYF. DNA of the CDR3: TGCAGTGCTAGAGGCCTGGTGAGGTCTAGCACAGATACGCAGTATTTT.

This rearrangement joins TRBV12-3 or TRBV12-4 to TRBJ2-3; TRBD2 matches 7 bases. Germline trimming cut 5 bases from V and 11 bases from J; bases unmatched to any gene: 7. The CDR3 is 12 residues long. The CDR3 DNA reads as TGTGCCAGCAGTGTCCCGGGGGGAGTGCAGTATTTT. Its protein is CASSVPGGVQYF.

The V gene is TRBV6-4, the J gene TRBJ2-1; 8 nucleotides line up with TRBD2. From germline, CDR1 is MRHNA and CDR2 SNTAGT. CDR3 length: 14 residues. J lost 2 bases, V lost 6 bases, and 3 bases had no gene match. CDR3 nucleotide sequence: TGTGCCAGCAGAGCGGGAGCCCCCTACAATGAGCAGTTCTTC. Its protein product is CASRAGAPYNEQFF.

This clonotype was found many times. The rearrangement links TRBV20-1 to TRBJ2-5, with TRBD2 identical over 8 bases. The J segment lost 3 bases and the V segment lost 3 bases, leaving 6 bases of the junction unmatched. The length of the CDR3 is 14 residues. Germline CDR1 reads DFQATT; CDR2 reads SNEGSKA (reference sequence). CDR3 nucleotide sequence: TGCAGTGCTAGGCCGCGGCGGGGGGAAGAGACCCAGTACTTC. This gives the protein CSARPRRGEETQYF.

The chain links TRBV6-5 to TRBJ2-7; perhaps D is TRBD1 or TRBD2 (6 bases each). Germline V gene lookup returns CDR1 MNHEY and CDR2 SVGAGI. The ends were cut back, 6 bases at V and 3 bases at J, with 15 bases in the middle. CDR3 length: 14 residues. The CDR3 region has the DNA TGTGCCAGCAGGCGGGACACAGGGTGCTACGAGCAGTACTTC. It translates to CASRRDTGCYEQYF.

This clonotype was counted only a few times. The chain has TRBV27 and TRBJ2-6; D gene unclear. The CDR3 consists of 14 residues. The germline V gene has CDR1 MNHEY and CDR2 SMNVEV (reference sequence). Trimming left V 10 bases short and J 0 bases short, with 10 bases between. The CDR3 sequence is CATRSFSGANVLTF. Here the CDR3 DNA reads TGTGCCACCAGGAGTTTCTCTGGGGCCAACGTCCTGACTTTC.

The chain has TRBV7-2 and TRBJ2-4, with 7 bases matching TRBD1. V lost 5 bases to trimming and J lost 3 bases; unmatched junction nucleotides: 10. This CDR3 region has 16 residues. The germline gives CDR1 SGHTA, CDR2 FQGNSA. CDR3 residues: CASSPGEGAGKNIQYF. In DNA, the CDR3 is TGTGCCAGCAGCCCAGGAGAGGGGGCCGGCAAAAACATTCAGTACTTC.

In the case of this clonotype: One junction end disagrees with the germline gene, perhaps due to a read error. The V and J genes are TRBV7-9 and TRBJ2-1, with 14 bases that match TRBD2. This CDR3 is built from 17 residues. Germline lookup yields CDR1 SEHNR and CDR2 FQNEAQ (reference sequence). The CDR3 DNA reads TGTGCCAGCAGCCCTCCCGGGACTAGCGGGGGCCCCAATGGGCAGTTCTTC. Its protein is CASSPPGTSGGPNGQFF.

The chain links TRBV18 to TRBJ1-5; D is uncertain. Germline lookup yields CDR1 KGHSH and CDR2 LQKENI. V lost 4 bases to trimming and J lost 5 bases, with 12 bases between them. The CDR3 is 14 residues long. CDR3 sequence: CASSLVGSDQPQHF. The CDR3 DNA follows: TGTGCCAGCTCACTGGTGGGTTCGGATCAGCCCCAGCATTTT.

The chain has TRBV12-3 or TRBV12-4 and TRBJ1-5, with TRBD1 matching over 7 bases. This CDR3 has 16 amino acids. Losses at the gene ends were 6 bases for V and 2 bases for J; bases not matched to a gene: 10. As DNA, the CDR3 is TGTGCCAGCAGCCGGGACAGCAGTAGGGGCAATCAGCCCCAGCATTTT. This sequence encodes CASSRDSSRGNQPQHF.

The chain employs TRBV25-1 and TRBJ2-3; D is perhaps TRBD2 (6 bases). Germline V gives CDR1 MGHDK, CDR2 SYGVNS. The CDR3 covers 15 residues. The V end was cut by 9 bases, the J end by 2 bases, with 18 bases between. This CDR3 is CASQQLAGSTDTQYF. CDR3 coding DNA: TGTGCCAGTCAGCAGTTGGCGGGGTCCACAGATACGCAGTATTTT.

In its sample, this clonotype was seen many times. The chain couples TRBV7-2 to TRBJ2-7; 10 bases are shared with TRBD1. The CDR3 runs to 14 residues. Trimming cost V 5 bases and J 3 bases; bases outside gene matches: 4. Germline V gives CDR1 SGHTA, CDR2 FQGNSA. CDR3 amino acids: CASSTGQGNYEQYF. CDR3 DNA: TGTGCCAGCAGCACGGGACAGGGGAACTACGAGCAGTACTTC.

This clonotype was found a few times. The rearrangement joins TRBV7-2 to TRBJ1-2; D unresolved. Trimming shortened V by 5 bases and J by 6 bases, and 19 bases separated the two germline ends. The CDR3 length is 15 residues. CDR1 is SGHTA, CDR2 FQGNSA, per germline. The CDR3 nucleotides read TGTGCCAGCAGCCAATCGACAAGGATAGTGGATGGCTACACCTTC. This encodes CASSQSTRIVDGYTF. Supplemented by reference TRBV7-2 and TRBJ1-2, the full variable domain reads GAGVSQSPSNKVTEKGKDVELRCDPISGHTALYWYRQSLGQGLEFLIYFQGNSAPDKSGLPSDRFSAERTGGSVSTLTIQRTQQEDSAVYLCASSQSTRIVDGYTFGSGTRLTVV.

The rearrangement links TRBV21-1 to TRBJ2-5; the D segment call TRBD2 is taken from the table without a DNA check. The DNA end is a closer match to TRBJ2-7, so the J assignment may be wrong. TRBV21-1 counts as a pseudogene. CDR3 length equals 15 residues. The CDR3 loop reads CASSPRLAGATEQYF. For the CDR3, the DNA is TGTGCCAGCAGCCCCCGACTAGCGGGAGCAACCGAGCAGTACTTC.

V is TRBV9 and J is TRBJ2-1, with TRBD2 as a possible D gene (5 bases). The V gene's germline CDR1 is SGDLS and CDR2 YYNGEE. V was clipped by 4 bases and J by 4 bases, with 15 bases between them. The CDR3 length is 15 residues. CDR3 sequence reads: CASSPSTVIYNEQFF. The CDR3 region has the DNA TGTGCCAGCAGCCCTAGCACAGTCATATACAATGAGCAGTTCTTC.